This entry is about one TCR beta chain. The antigen is undetermined. This entry comes from a study of cytomegalovirus exposure and HLA in healthy donors. Findings of the study overall: The only immune exposure information that was available was CMV serostatus. Confirmation in vitro established that a few CMV-associated chains were specific for CMV antigens. What was likely a sequencing artifact was a cluster of highly shared sequence variants. Some V segments, TRBV6-2 and TRBV6-3 among them, were indistinguishable and were therefore excluded.

With 60 Vbeta and 13 Jbeta primers, the PCR was carried out. The table came from immunoSEQ multiplex PCR; TCRdb's copy has only in-frame clones and leaves some out. The sample contains about 63,000 clones, about 76% of which appear only once. The CDR3 totals 15 residues. This chain connects TRBV21-1 to TRBJ2-5; TRBD1, the table's D call, lacks a check against the DNA. Gene TRBJ2-7 matches the end of the DNA better, so the J call may be wrong. TRBV21-1 counts as a pseudogene. Sequenced input: PBMCs. The receptor was isolated from a man in his fifties or sixties in good health and CMV-seronegative. The CDR3 DNA sequence: TGTGCCAGCAGCAAAGGGAACAGGGTGCACTACGAGCAGTACTTC. This gives the protein CASSKGNRVHYEQYF.